These 21 T cell receptor beta chains were sequenced from one sample in a study of blood T cell repertoires in COVID-19. This table comes from immunoSEQ multiplex PCR, and its TCRdb copy is limited to in-frame clones, with some not included. This table holds about 74,000 clones, 85% to 95% found once. The sequencing input was peripheral blood. All receptors derive from a woman aged 60-70 years with active COVID-19.

J is TRBJ1-1 and V is TRBV6-2 or TRBV6-3; TRBD1 aligns across 7 bases. In germline, CDR1 is MNHEY, CDR2 SVGEGT. The CDR3 spans 13 residues. The V and J ends lost 5 bases and 11 bases, in that order; junction bases with no gene match: 11. The CDR3 loop is CASSDGQVRGAFF. CDR3 DNA sequence: TGTGCCAGCAGTGATGGACAGGTGAGAGGGGCTTTCTTT.

V and J are TRBV19 and TRBJ2-7, with TRBD1 matching 7 bases. Looked up from germline, CDR1 is LNHDA and CDR2 is SQIVND (reference sequence). The V gene end was trimmed by 5 bases and the J gene end by 3 bases; junction bases not matched to a gene: 10. The CDR3 sequence is 15 residues long. The CDR3 here is CASSFRDSPIYEQYF. CDR3 DNA: TGTGCCAGTAGTTTCCGGGACAGCCCAATCTACGAGCAGTACTTC.

V is TRBV6-4 and J is TRBJ2-7; 7 bases match TRBD2. Trimming removed 7 bases from V and 4 bases from J; junction bases left unmatched: 10. CDR3 length equals 14 residues. Germline V gene sequence: CDR1 MRHNA, CDR2 SNTAGT. The CDR3 sequence: CASKRENPPYEQYF. The CDR3, as DNA: TGTGCCAGCAAGCGGGAAAACCCCCCTTACGAGCAGTACTTC.

The count of this clone is one. This chain joins TRBV2 and TRBJ2-1; 10 nucleotides align to TRBD2. Germline V gene sequence: CDR1 SNHLY, CDR2 FYNNEI. V dropped 4 bases and J dropped 7; count of bases not matched to a gene: 16. The CDR3 consists of 18 residues. The CDR3 reads CASSGPEKASGSKNEQFF. The CDR3 region has the DNA TGTGCCAGCAGTGGTCCCGAAAAGGCTAGCGGGAGTAAAAATGAGCAGTTCTTC.

The genes are TRBV5-6 and TRBJ1-2; D is undetermined. Germline CDR1 and CDR2: SGHDT and YYEEEE. V was shortened by 3 bases and J by 3 bases, with 6 bases between the two germline ends. The CDR3 length is 12 residues. CDR3 DNA sequence: TGTGCCAGCAGCTACGGGGACTATGGCTACACCTTC. Translating it yields CASSYGDYGYTF.

The genes are TRBV5-6 and TRBJ2-7; 11 bases align to TRBD2. This CDR3 spans 15 amino acids. Germline CDR1 is SGHDT and CDR2 is YYEEEE. The J segment lost 5 bases and the V segment lost 3 bases, leaving 7 bases of the junction unmatched. CDR3 bases: TGTGCCAGCAGCTCCACTAGCGGGAGTCTTCACGAGCAGTACTTC. The encoded protein is CASSSTSGSLHEQYF. Based on the CDR3 plus reference TRBV5-6 and TRBJ2-7, the full variable domain is DAGVTQSPTHLIKTRGQQVTLRCSPKSGHDTVSWYQQALGQGPQFIFQYYEEEERQRGNFPDRFSGHQFPNYSSELNVNALLLGDSALYLCASSSTSGSLHEQYFGPGTRLTVT.

This clone was detected only once. This sequence joins TRBV6-1 and TRBJ2-5; TRBD2 aligns across 15 bases. CDR3 length: 18 amino acids. Germline CDR1 is MNHNS and CDR2 is SASEGT. V trimming: 3 bases; J trimming: 5 bases; junction bases outside the gene matches: 10. The CDR3 loop reads CASSDLWTSGRAGETQYF. The CDR3, as DNA: TGTGCCAGCAGTGACCTGTGGACTAGCGGGAGGGCCGGTGAGACCCAGTACTTC.

Note on this clone: At one boundary the junction diverges from the germline segment, which might be a read error. The J gene is TRBJ1-2, the V gene TRBV2, with TRBD1 matching 7 bases. This CDR3 region has 12 residues. CDR1 and CDR2 from the germline V gene are SNHLY and FYNNEI. The CDR3 sequence: CAGSGTAYGYTF. The CDR3 bases are TGTGCCGGCAGTGGGACAGCTTATGGCTACACCTTC.

This clone was seen more than once but under ten times. The chain employs TRBV5-1 and TRBJ2-5, with D hard to call. The germline CDR1 and CDR2 sequences are SGHRS and YFSETQ. The CDR3 is 13 residues long. Trimming pared 5 bases from V and 6 bases from J, leaving 14 bases between. Written as DNA, the CDR3 is TGCGCCAGCAGATCAAGGTTTGGGCAGACCCAGTACTTC. Its translation is CASRSRFGQTQYF.

The chain has TRBV28 and TRBJ2-3; D is unresolved. The germline V gene has CDR1 MDHEN and CDR2 SYDVKM. Between the trimmed V and J ends, which lost 5 bases and 4 bases, there was a span of 13 bases. The CDR3 covers 14 residues. The CDR3 DNA follows: TGTGCCAGCAGTCTACCCACTCTCCCAGATACGCAGTATTTT. This translates into CASSLPTLPDTQYF.

The chain combines TRBV6-1 with TRBJ1-1; D is uncertain. The V end lost 3 bases, the J end lost 1 base, and 9 bases lay between the germline ends. CDR1 MNHNS and CDR2 SASEGT come from the germline V gene. The CDR3 length is 14 residues. The CDR3 DNA reads TGTGCCAGCAGTGACAGGTCAAAGAACACTGAAGCTTTCTTT. Translating it yields CASSDRSKNTEAFF.

The gene calls are TRBV28 and TRBJ1-3; the D is unclear. Germline V gene sequence: CDR1 MDHEN, CDR2 SYDVKM. This CDR3 comprises 16 residues. V was trimmed by 7 bases and J by 2 bases, leaving 18 bases between them. The CDR3 loop is CASNSLSVVTGNTIYF. DNA for the CDR3: TGTGCCAGCAATTCCCTCTCGGTAGTAACTGGAAACACCATATATTTT.

This sequence joins TRBV10-3 and TRBJ2-7, with a possible D match to TRBD2 (5 bases). Germline V lookup: CDR1 ENHRY, CDR2 SYGVKD. The CDR3 length is 13 residues. The V end was cut by 2 bases, the J end by 1 base, with 6 bases between. CDR3 sequence reads: CAISERGSYEQYF. The CDR3 DNA sequence: TGTGCCATCAGTGAGCGGGGTTCCTACGAGCAGTACTTC.

The rearrangement joins TRBV7-2 to TRBJ1-2; 7 bases align to TRBD1. Losses at the gene ends were 7 bases for V and 2 bases for J; bases not matched to a gene: 7. The CDR3 extends over 14 amino acids. The germline gives CDR1 SGHTA, CDR2 FQGNSA. The CDR3 spells CASNPDRVNYGYTF. DNA of the CDR3: TGTGCCAGCAACCCTGACAGGGTAAACTATGGCTACACCTTC.

The rearrangement links TRBV2 to TRBJ1-5, with 7 positions matching TRBD1. The CDR3 loop spans 14 amino acids. The germline V gene has CDR1 SNHLY and CDR2 FYNNEI. V shed 6 bases, J shed 7 bases, and the junction held 9 bases outside the gene matches. The CDR3 sequence: CASSREGARQPQHF. In nucleotides, the CDR3 is TGTGCCAGCAGCCGGGAGGGGGCGAGGCAGCCCCAGCATTTT. Full variable domain (remainder filled in from reference TRBV2 and TRBJ1-5): EPEVTQTPSHQVTQMGQEVILRCVPISNHLYFYWYRQILGQKVEFLVSFYNNEISEKSEIFDDQFSVERPDGSNFTLKIRSTKLEDSAMYFCASSREGARQPQHFGDGTRLSIL.

The chain recombines TRBV19 with TRBJ2-6; TRBD2 matches 7 bases. Looked up from germline, CDR1 is LNHDA and CDR2 is SQIVND (reference sequence). CDR3 length: 17 residues. Trimming at V came to 7 bases and at J to 0 bases, leaving 9 bases not matched to a gene. CDR3 DNA sequence: TGTGCCAGTAATCCAGGGAGGGGCCTCTCTGGGGCCAACGTCCTGACTTTC. Translated, it gives CASNPGRGLSGANVLTF. The full variable domain, rest sourced from reference TRBV19 and TRBJ2-6, is DGGITQSPKYLFRKEGQNVTLSCEQNLNHDAMYWYRQDPGQGLRLIYYSQIVNDFQKGDIAEGYSVSREKKESFPLTVTSAQKNPTAFYLCASNPGRGLSGANVLTFGAGSRLTVL.

V usage is TRBV19 and J usage is TRBJ1-4; D call uncertain. Germline V gene lookup returns CDR1 LNHDA and CDR2 SQIVND (reference sequence). Deletions cut 0 bases from V and 10 bases from J, with 15 bases between. This CDR3 contains 15 residues. The CDR3 bases are TGTGCCAGTAGTATAGATCTGGGGAGCCTCGGAAAACTGTTTTTT. Translated: CASSIDLGSLGKLFF.

V is TRBV13 and J is TRBJ2-1, with D maybe TRBD2 (5 bases). The length of the CDR3 is 15 residues. V shed 4 bases and J shed 4 bases, with 14 bases lying between them. From germline, CDR1 is PRHDT and CDR2 FYEKMQ (reference sequence). CDR3 residues: CASSSGRAIYNEQFF. DNA of the CDR3: TGTGCCAGCAGCTCCGGGCGGGCCATATACAATGAGCAGTTCTTC.

The chain recombines TRBV10-3 with TRBJ1-5; no clear D. This CDR3 is built from 14 residues. In germline, CDR1 is ENHRY, CDR2 SYGVKD. The germline V and J ends were trimmed by 2 bases and 0 bases, with 5 bases remaining between them. CDR3 sequence (DNA): TGTGCCATCAGTGAGGGTAGTAGCAATCAGCCCCAGCATTTT. It yields the protein CAISEGSSNQPQHF.

This chain uses TRBV5-4 with TRBJ1-2; D unresolved. Trimming removed 5 bases at V and 6 bases at J, with 14 bases between. Germline values: CDR1 SGHNT, CDR2 YYREEE (reference sequence). The CDR3 covers 13 residues. The CDR3 coding sequence is TGTGCCAGCAGTAAGGGAGTGCCTAATGGCTACACCTTC. It encodes CASSKGVPNGYTF.

The count of this clone is one. CDR3 coding DNA: TGTGCCTGGAGCCGAGGGGGACAGAGGTGGTCTAGGGACTACACCTTC. Translation: CAWSRGGQRWSRDYTF. J is TRBJ1-2 and V is TRBV30; the match to TRBD1 covers 7 bases. This CDR3 contains 16 residues. With V trimmed by 3 bases and J by 10 bases, 20 bases remained unmatched. CDR1 is GTSNPN and CDR2 is SVGIG in the germline V gene (reference sequence). Variable domain in full (rest from reference TRBV30 and TRBJ1-2): SQTIHQWPATLVQPVGSPLSLECTVEGTSNPNLYWYRQAAGRGLQLLFYSVGIGQISSEVPQNLSASRPQDRQFILSSKKLLLSDSGFYLCAWSRGGQRWSRDYTFGSGTRLTVV.